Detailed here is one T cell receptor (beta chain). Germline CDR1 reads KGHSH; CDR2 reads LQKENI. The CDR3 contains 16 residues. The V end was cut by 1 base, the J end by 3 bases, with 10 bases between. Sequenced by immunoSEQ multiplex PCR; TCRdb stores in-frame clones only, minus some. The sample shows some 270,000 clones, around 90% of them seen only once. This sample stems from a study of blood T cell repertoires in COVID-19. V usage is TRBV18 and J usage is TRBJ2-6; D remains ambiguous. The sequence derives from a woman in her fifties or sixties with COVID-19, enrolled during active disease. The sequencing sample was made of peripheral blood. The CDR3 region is CASSPQKRYGANVLTF. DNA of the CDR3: TGTGCCAGCTCACCACAGAAACGGTATGGGGCCAACGTCCTGACTTTC.